A single TCR beta chain is shown here with its context. Its specificity is unknown. A single record per CDR3 protein comes from TCRdb applying MiXCR to the 5' RACE reads. The sample holds under 250,000 distinct CDR3 sequences, just over 15% seen once. The data were obtained in a study of T-cell memory formation after mild COVID-19. Study-wide results and limits: The study found contracting CD4+ clones mainly in CM and EM and contracting CD8+ clones in EMRA.

Germline CDR1 and CDR2: DFQATT and SNEGSKA (reference sequence). This CDR3 has 17 amino acids. V was clipped by 1 base and J by 0 bases, with 19 bases between them. The TCR originated in an adult woman who had mild COVID-19 (a few samples of this study predate the infection). Cell type and time point are not known. This chain links TRBV20-1 with TRBJ2-7, with D perhaps being TRBD1 or TRBD2 (5 bases each). Specimen: PBMCs or a T cell subset sorted from them (not recorded which). CDR3 sequence reads: CSARGPRGRLSSYEQYF. The CDR3 DNA reads TGCAGTGCTAGAGGCCCCCGGGGCCGCCTTAGCTCCTACGAGCAGTACTTC.